These T cell receptor beta chains were read from a single sample in a study of response to subunit inactivated influenza vaccine. TCRdb ran MiXCR on the RT-PCR reads and lists one entry per CDR3 protein. The table lists 150,000 to 200,000 distinct CDR3 sequences, roughly 12% of them singletons, with around 32% in the top ten. These data also formed part of another study, on T cells expressing NK-cell markers.

Sequencing was performed on CD8+ T cells sorted from PBMCs, taken 11 to 12 days after vaccination. These receptors were taken from a man between 45 and 60 years old who received an inactivated influenza vaccine. CDR3s include the opening cysteine and the closing phenylalanine or tryptophan. The D gene is left open where the match is weak. The size of a clone is reported for some rows only, either as once, few or many, or as a class for expanded clones.

d_gene	j_gene	abundance	v_gene	CDR3nt	CDR3aa
TRBD1	TRBJ2-5	NA	TRBV4-3	TGCGCCAGCAGCCAGAACGGGGCAGGGGGAGAGACCCAGTACTTC	CASSQNGAGGETQYF
NA	TRBJ1-1	few	TRBV5-6	TGTGCCAGCAGCTTGTTGGAGGGGCCGAACACTGAAGCTTTCTTT	CASSLLEGPNTEAFF
TRBD2	TRBJ2-7	NA	TRBV9	TGTGCCAGCAGCGGTTCCGGGACTAGCGCCCCCTACGAGCAGTACTTC	CASSGSGTSAPYEQYF
NA	TRBJ2-1	few	TRBV28	TGTGCCAGCAGCCCCCAGGACAATGAGCAGTTCTTC	CASSPQDNEQFF
TRBD1	TRBJ2-2	NA	TRBV4-1	TGCGCCAGCAGCCCCCGGACAGGGGCGATCGGGGAGCTGTTTTTT	CASSPRTGAIGELFF
NA	TRBJ2-3	many	TRBV29-1	TGCAGCGTAGTTCCACTTATTAACACAGATACGCAGTATTTT	CSVVPLINTDTQYF
NA	TRBJ1-2	few	TRBV6-2/TRBV6-3	TGTGCCAGCAGTTACGGCTCGGGCCGCGGCTACACCTTC	CASSYGSGRGYTF
TRBD1	TRBJ2-2	few	TRBV29-1	TGCAGCGCCAGGGACAGAAACACCGGGGAGCTGTTTTTT	CSARDRNTGELFF
NA	TRBJ2-5	few	TRBV7-6	TGTGCCAGCAGCCCACCCTCAGGGACGAAGACCCAGTACTTC	CASSPPSGTKTQYF
NA	TRBJ2-3	NA	TRBV30	TGTGCCTGGAGTGATAACACATACACAGATACACAGTATTTT	CAWSDNTYTDTQYF
TRBD1	TRBJ2-2	many	TRBV9	TGTGCCAGCAGCCCTGGAGGACAGGGGCACACCGGGGAGCTGTTTTTT	CASSPGGQGHTGELFF
TRBD2	TRBJ2-7	NA	TRBV13	TGTGCCAGCAGCTTCGGACTAGCGGGGGGTGTCTACGAGCAGTACTTC	CASSFGLAGGVYEQYF
NA	TRBJ2-7	NA	TRBV20-1	TGCAGTGCTAGAGAGCAGTCCTCCTACGAGCAGTACTTC	CSAREQSSYEQYF
NA	TRBJ2-7	NA	TRBV4-2	TGTGCCAGCAGCCAAGAGGCGGGAATTTACGAGCAGTACTTC	CASSQEAGIYEQYF
TRBD1	TRBJ2-7	once	TRBV5-1	TGCGCCAGCAGCTTAACGTGGACAGGGGACTCCGAGCAGTACTTC	CASSLTWTGDSEQYF
TRBD1	TRBJ2-2	few	TRBV9	TGTGCCAGCAGCATGAAGGGACAGCCGAACACCGGGGAGCTGTTTTTT	CASSMKGQPNTGELFF
NA	TRBJ2-7	few	TRBV11-2	TGTGCCAGCAGGCCACTGGGGGACCGCTACGAGCAGTACTTC	CASRPLGDRYEQYF
TRBD2	TRBJ2-1	NA	TRBV24-1	TGTGCCACCAGTGATCCTCGGACTAGCGGGAGGGTGGGGTACAATGAGCAGTTCTTC	CATSDPRTSGRVGYNEQFF
TRBD2	TRBJ2-7	NA	TRBV7-8	TGTGCCAGCAGCTCCTATAGCGGGGGGCCCTACGAGCAGTACTTC	CASSSYSGGPYEQYF
NA	TRBJ2-7	few	TRBV4-3	TGCGCCAGCAGCCAAGAATTGGGTCGAGGTTCTGCCTACGAGCAGTACTTC	CASSQELGRGSAYEQYF
NA	TRBJ2-7	many	TRBV7-6	TGTGCCAGCAGCTTAGTAGGGGCAGGTAGCTACGAGCAGTACTTC	CASSLVGAGSYEQYF
TRBD1	TRBJ2-6	NA	TRBV20-1	TGCAGTGCTGGAGACAGGGACGGAACTGGGGCCAACGTCCTGACTTTC	CSAGDRDGTGANVLTF
TRBD2	TRBJ2-1	NA	TRBV20-1	TGCAGTGCTAGGGCCGGGGCTAGCGGGAGCCCCTCCTACAATGAGCAGTTCTTC	CSARAGASGSPSYNEQFF
TRBD2	TRBJ2-1	NA	TRBV12-3/TRBV12-4	TGTGCCAGCAGTGGCGGGGGGGCCAGGAATGAGCAGTTCTTC	CASSGGGARNEQFF
NA	TRBJ2-1	NA	TRBV5-1	TGCGCCAGCAGCTTGGTGACACTCAATGAGCAGTTCTTC	CASSLVTLNEQFF
NA	TRBJ1-1	many	TRBV10-2	TGCGCCAGCAGCGTCATGGGGGGGGCTGGCACTGAAGCTTTCTTT	CASSVMGGAGTEAFF
NA	TRBJ2-5	NA	TRBV19	TGTGCCAGTAGTCCCGACGAACTGGACAGACGGGATGGAGAGACCCAGTACTTC	CASSPDELDRRDGETQYF
TRBD1	TRBJ2-1	few	TRBV7-9	TGTGCCAGCAGCTCGGGACAGGGAGCAACTAACAATGAGCAGTTCTTC	CASSSGQGATNNEQFF